A single sample gave rise to the 3 T cell receptor beta chains below, sequenced in a study of cytotoxic CD8 clonotypes in ibrutinib-treated CLL. Sequenced by immunoSEQ multiplex PCR; TCRdb stores in-frame clones only, minus some. Of some 92,000 clones listed, 70% to 80% are singletons. The material was PBMCs, obtained after 24 months of ibrutinib treatment. These receptors came from a human donor with chronic lymphocytic leukemia.

This clone was detected ten times or more. The gene calls are TRBV7-9 and TRBJ2-7; TRBD2 is a possible D gene (5 bases). The ends were cut back, 3 bases at V and 2 bases at J, with 8 bases in the middle. CDR1 and CDR2 from the germline V gene are SEHNR and FQNEAQ (reference sequence). This CDR3 has 13 residues. CDR3 nucleotides: TGTGCCAGCAGCTTGGAGGTGGCCTACGAGCAGTACTTC. Encoded protein: CASSLEVAYEQYF.

The chain has TRBV11-2 and TRBJ2-7; 8 nucleotides agree with TRBD2. Germline V lookup: CDR1 SGHAT, CDR2 FQNNGV. V trimming: 0 bases; J trimming: 13 bases; junction bases outside the gene matches: 8. CDR3 size: 13 residues. Here the CDR3 DNA reads TGTGCCAGCAGCTTAGATCCTAGCGGGTGGGGATACTTC. Translated: CASSLDPSGWGYF.

There are a few counts of this clone. The V call is TRBV6-6, the J call TRBJ2-2; 12 bases fit TRBD1. This CDR3 spans 16 amino acids. The V gene's germline CDR1 is MNHNY and CDR2 SVGAGI (reference sequence). V shed 10 bases and J 4 bases; nucleotides not matched to a gene: 10. CDR3 region: CATFSGQGAGTGELFF. For the CDR3, the DNA is TGTGCCACCTTTTCGGGACAGGGGGCCGGCACCGGGGAGCTGTTTTTT.